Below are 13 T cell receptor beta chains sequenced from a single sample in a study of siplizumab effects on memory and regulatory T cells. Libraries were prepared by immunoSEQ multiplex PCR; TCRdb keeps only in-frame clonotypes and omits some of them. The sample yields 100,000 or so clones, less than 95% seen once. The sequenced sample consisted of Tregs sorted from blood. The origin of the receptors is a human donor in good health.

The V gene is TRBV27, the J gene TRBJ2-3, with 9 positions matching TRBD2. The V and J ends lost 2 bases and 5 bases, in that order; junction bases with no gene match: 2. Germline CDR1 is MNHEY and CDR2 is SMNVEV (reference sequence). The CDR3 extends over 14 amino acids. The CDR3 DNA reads TGTGCCAGCAGTTTAAAACTAGCGGGAGATACGCAGTATTTT. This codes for CASSLKLAGDTQYF.

In nucleotides, the CDR3 is TGCAGTGGTTATGGGAGAGCGGGAGGCCGGGATACGCAGTATTTT. Protein sequence: CSGYGRAGGRDTQYF. The V gene is TRBV29-1, the J gene TRBJ2-3; 9 nucleotides align to TRBD2. The CDR3 sequence is 15 residues long. The germline gives CDR1 SQVTM, CDR2 ANQGSEA.

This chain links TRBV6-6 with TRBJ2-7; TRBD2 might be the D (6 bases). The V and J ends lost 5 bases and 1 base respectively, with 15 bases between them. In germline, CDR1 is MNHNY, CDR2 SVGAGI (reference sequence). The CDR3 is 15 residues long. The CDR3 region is CASSTPSGLSYEQYF. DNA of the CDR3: TGTGCCAGCAGTACTCCCAGCGGGCTTTCCTACGAGCAGTACTTC.

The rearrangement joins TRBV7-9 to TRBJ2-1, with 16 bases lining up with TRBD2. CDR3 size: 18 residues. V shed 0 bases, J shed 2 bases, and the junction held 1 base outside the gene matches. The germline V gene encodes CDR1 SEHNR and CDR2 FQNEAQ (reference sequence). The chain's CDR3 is CASSLAGTSGRAYNEQFF. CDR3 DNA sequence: TGTGCCAGCAGCTTAGCCGGGACTAGCGGGAGGGCCTACAATGAGCAGTTCTTC. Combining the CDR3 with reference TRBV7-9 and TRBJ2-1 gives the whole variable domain DTGVSQNPRHKITKRGQNVTFRCDPISEHNRLYWYRQTLGQGPEFLTYFQNEAQLEKSRLLSDRFSAERPKGSFSTLEIQRTEQGDSAMYLCASSLAGTSGRAYNEQFFGPGTRLTVL.

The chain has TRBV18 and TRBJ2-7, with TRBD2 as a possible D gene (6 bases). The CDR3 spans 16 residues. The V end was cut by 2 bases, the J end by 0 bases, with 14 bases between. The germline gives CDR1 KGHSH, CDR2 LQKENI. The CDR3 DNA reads TGTGCCAGCTCACCAGTTTCGGGAGTGGCCTCCTACGAGCAGTACTTC. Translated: CASSPVSGVASYEQYF.

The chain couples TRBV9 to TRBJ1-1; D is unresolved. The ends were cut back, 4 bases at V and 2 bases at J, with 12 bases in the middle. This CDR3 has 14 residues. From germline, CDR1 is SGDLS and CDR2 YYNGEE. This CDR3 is CASSPQTVNTEAFF. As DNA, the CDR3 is TGTGCCAGCAGCCCCCAGACGGTAAACACTGAAGCTTTCTTT.

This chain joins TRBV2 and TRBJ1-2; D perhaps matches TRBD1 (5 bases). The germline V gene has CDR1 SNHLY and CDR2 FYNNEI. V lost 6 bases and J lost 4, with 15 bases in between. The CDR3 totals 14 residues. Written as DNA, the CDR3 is TGTGCCAGCAGGGAGCAGGGTGTGAGCTATGGCTACACCTTC. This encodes CASREQGVSYGYTF. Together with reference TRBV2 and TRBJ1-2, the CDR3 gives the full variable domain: EPEVTQTPSHQVTQMGQEVILRCVPISNHLYFYWYRQILGQKVEFLVSFYNNEISEKSEIFDDQFSVERPDGSNFTLKIRSTKLEDSAMYFCASREQGVSYGYTFGSGTRLTVV.

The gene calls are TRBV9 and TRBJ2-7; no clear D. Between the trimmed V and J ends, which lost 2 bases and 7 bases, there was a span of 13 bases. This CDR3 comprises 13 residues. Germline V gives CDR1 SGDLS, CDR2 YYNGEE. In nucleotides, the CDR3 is TGTGCCAGCAGCGTTGGTGATACCAGGGAGCAGTACTTC. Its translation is CASSVGDTREQYF.

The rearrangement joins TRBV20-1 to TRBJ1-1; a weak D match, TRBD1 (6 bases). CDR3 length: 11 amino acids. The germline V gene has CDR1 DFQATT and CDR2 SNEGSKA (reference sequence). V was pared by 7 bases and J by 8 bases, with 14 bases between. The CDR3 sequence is CSGLWDNEAFF. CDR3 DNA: TGCAGTGGCCTCTGGGACAACGAAGCTTTCTTT.

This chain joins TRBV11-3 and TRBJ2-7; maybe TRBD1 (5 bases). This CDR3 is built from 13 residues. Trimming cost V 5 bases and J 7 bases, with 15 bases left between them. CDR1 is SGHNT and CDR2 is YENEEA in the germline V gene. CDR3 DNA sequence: TGTGCCAGCAGCCAAAACAGGATGGCGGAGCAGTACTTC. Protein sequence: CASSQNRMAEQYF.

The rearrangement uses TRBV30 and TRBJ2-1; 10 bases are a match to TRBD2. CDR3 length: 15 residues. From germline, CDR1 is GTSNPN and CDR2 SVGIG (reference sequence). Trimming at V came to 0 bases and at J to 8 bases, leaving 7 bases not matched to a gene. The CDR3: CAWSVRLAGAYEQFF. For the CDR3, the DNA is TGTGCCTGGAGTGTACGTCTAGCGGGAGCGTATGAGCAGTTCTTC.

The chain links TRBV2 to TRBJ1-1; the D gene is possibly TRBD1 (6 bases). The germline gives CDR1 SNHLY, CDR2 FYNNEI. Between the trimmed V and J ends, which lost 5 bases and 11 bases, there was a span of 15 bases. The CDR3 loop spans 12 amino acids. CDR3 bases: TGTGCCAGCAGTTTACATTCAGGGGTCGCTTTCTTT. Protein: CASSLHSGVAFF. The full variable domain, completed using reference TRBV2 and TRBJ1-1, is EPEVTQTPSHQVTQMGQEVILRCVPISNHLYFYWYRQILGQKVEFLVSFYNNEISEKSEIFDDQFSVERPDGSNFTLKIRSTKLEDSAMYFCASSLHSGVAFFGQGTRLTVV.

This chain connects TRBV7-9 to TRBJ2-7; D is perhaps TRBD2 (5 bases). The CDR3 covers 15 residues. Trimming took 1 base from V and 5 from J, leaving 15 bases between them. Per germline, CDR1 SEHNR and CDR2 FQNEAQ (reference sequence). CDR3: CASSLGFSGFNEQYF. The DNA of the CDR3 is TGTGCCAGCAGCTTAGGGTTTTCGGGGTTCAACGAGCAGTACTTC.